This T cell receptor beta chain stems from a study of glioma-infiltrating T cells after dendritic cell vaccination. The V gene end was trimmed by 4 bases and the J gene end by 4 bases; junction bases not matched to a gene: 5. Germline values: CDR1 MNHNS, CDR2 SASEGT. The CDR3 is 14 residues long. Time point indicated: after dendritic cell vaccination, including at tumor progression/relapse. TCRdb's table, derived via immunoSEQ multiplex PCR, lists solely in-frame clones and lacks some. This table holds 85,000 to 100,000 clones, roughly 77% found once. V is TRBV6-1 and J is TRBJ2-5; 8 nucleotides align to TRBD1. This TCR came from a human donor with glioblastoma. This specimen consisted of blood, obtained after dendritic cell vaccination. CDR3 loop: CASSGQGRGETQYF. The DNA of the CDR3 is TGTGCCAGCAGTGGACAGGGGCGAGGAGAGACCCAGTACTTC.